This entry lists 19 T cell receptor beta chains sequenced from one sample in a study of cytomegalovirus exposure and HLA in healthy donors. PCR was performed using 60 Vbeta and 13 Jbeta primers. Measured with immunoSEQ multiplex PCR; TCRdb has only the in-frame clones, and not every one. Among more than 60,000 clones listed, around 80% were seen once. Sequenced: PBMCs. The origin of the receptors is a woman in her twenties or thirties in good health and CMV-seronegative.

This CDR3 reads CASSQESADRGRAEAFF. The CDR3 coding sequence is TGCGCCAGCAGCCAAGAATCCGCGGACAGGGGGCGGGCTGAAGCTTTCTTT. The J gene is TRBJ1-1, the V gene TRBV4-1; 11 bases are shared with TRBD1. The V gene end was trimmed by 0 bases and the J gene end by 6 bases; junction bases not matched to a gene: 9. Per germline, CDR1 MGHRA and CDR2 YSYEKL. The CDR3 sequence is 17 residues long.

This clone was picked up one time. This chain links TRBV29-1 with TRBJ2-7; 9 nucleotides agree with TRBD1. Trimming at V came to 6 bases and at J to 2 bases, leaving 8 bases not matched to a gene. This CDR3 is built from 14 residues. In germline, CDR1 is SQVTM, CDR2 ANQGSEA. CDR3 in amino acids: CSVVKQGAAYEQYF. CDR3 in DNA: TGCAGCGTCGTCAAACAGGGGGCCGCCTACGAGCAGTACTTC.

A note on this clone: At one boundary the junction diverges from the germline segment, which might be a read error. The rearrangement uses TRBV7-7 and TRBJ2-2, with TRBD2 matching 12 bases. This CDR3 contains 15 residues. The V gene's germline CDR1 is SSHAT and CDR2 FNYEAQ (reference sequence). The CDR3 region has the DNA TGTGCTAGCAGCGTGACTAGCGGGAGTGGCGGGGAGCTGTTTTTT. This codes for CASSVTSGSGGELFF.

The chain joins TRBV7-8 to TRBJ2-7; TRBD2 might be the D (6 bases). The V gene lost 5 bases and the J gene lost 2 bases, with 16 bases spanning the gap. CDR1 is SGHVS and CDR2 is FQNEAQ in the germline V gene. This CDR3 has 15 residues. CDR3 loop: CASSVLRGNTYEQYF. The CDR3 coding sequence is TGTGCCAGCAGCGTCCTTCGGGGGAACACCTACGAGCAGTACTTC.

V gene TRBV28 combines with J gene TRBJ1-4; D is perhaps TRBD1 (6 bases). V lost 3 bases and J lost 5, with 10 bases in between. Germline V lookup: CDR1 MDHEN, CDR2 SYDVKM. The CDR3 sequence is 14 residues long. In nucleotides, the CDR3 is TGTGCCAGCAGTTTTCAGGGGCCGAATGAAAAACTGTTTTTT. It translates to CASSFQGPNEKLFF.

This chain connects TRBV2 to TRBJ2-4; 11 positions agree with TRBD2. Germline V gene data show CDR1 as SNHLY and CDR2 as FYNNEI. The CDR3 consists of 18 residues. The V gene end was trimmed by 6 bases and the J gene end by 0 bases; junction bases not matched to a gene: 10. The CDR3: CASRGLAGGIQAKNIQYF. In nucleotides, the CDR3 is TGTGCCAGCAGGGGTCTAGCGGGGGGTATTCAAGCCAAAAACATTCAGTACTTC.

V gene TRBV5-1 combines with J gene TRBJ1-4; TRBD1 is a possible D gene (6 bases). The V gene lost 4 bases and the J gene lost 5 bases, with 12 bases spanning the gap. Germline V gene data show CDR1 as SGHRS and CDR2 as YFSETQ. The CDR3 sequence is 14 residues long. The CDR3 region has the DNA TGCGCCAGCAGCACCGGGACATTCAATGAAAAACTGTTTTTT. It codes for CASSTGTFNEKLFF.

V and J are TRBV5-1 and TRBJ1-2; possibly TRBD1 for D (5 bases). This CDR3 is 14 amino acids long. Trimming pared 1 base from V and 0 bases from J, leaving 7 bases between. Germline V lookup: CDR1 SGHRS, CDR2 YFSETQ. CDR3 nucleotides: TGCGCCAGCAGCTTGCCACAGGCTAACTATGGCTACACCTTC. Translated, it gives CASSLPQANYGYTF.

The rearrangement uses TRBV25-1 and TRBJ2-1; 7 bases are shared with TRBD1. From germline, CDR1 is MGHDK and CDR2 SYGVNS. CDR3 length: 17 amino acids. V was pared by 2 bases and J by 1 base, with 8 bases of the junction left unmatched. CDR3 sequence (DNA): TGTGCCAGCAGTGAAATCCGCCGACAGGGATCCTACAATGAGCAGTTCTTC. Its protein product is CASSEIRRQGSYNEQFF.

This clone has only a few counts. The chain employs TRBV5-4 and TRBJ2-1; 14 positions agree with TRBD2. CDR3 size: 15 residues. Trimming cost V 3 bases and J 7 bases; bases outside gene matches: 3. Germline assignment: CDR1 SGHNT and CDR2 YYREEE (reference sequence). This CDR3 is CASSSGLAGGNEQFF. The CDR3 nucleotides are TGTGCCAGCAGCTCCGGACTAGCGGGAGGTAATGAGCAGTTCTTC.

This clone was observed a few times. The chain has TRBV5-1 and TRBJ2-3; D perhaps matches TRBD1 (5 bases). Trimming removed 5 bases at V and 2 bases at J, with 12 bases between. The CDR3 is 14 amino acids. Germline assignment: CDR1 SGHRS and CDR2 YFSETQ. This chain's CDR3 is CASRQEATTDTQYF. In DNA form, the CDR3 reads TGCGCCAGCAGACAGGAAGCCACCACAGATACGCAGTATTTT.

The J gene is TRBJ2-1, the V gene TRBV30; the D gene is possibly TRBD1 (5 bases). The CDR3 covers 13 residues. The germline V and J ends were trimmed by 4 bases and 10 bases, with 17 bases remaining between them. Per the germline V gene, CDR1 is GTSNPN and CDR2 is SVGIG (reference sequence). The DNA of the CDR3 is TGTGCCTGGACCCTCCGTAGGGGCGGCGAGCAGTTCTTC. It translates to CAWTLRRGGEQFF.

V and J are TRBV11-2 and TRBJ2-2, with D perhaps matching TRBD2 (6 bases). V shed 6 bases and J shed 7 bases, with 12 bases lying between them. Germline-derived CDR1 and CDR2 are SGHAT and FQNNGV. The CDR3 has 13 residues. The CDR3 DNA reads as TGTGCCAGCAGTTCTCGGGAGTTCGGGGAGCTGTTTTTT. Translated: CASSSREFGELFF.

The CDR3 reads CASSSPGQGYYGYTF. CDR3 nucleotide sequence: TGTGCCAGCAGTTCACCGGGACAGGGTTACTATGGCTACACCTTC. The chain joins TRBV9 to TRBJ1-2; 9 positions match TRBD1. V shed 5 bases and J 3 bases; nucleotides not matched to a gene: 8. CDR3 length: 15 residues. Germline loops: CDR1 SGDLS, CDR2 YYNGEE.

The rearrangement links TRBV5-1 to TRBJ1-1, with a possible D match to TRBD1 (6 bases). Trimming removed 0 bases at V and 2 bases at J, with 11 bases between. CDR1 is SGHRS and CDR2 is YFSETQ in the germline V gene. The CDR3 contains 15 residues. The CDR3 sequence is CASSLAEGTNTEAFF. The CDR3 coding sequence is TGCGCCAGCAGCTTGGCCGAGGGGACAAACACTGAAGCTTTCTTT.

This rearrangement joins TRBV28 to TRBJ1-1, with D unresolved. The germline V gene encodes CDR1 MDHEN and CDR2 SYDVKM. CDR3 size: 13 residues. V was clipped by 4 bases and J by 10 bases, with 16 bases between them. For the CDR3, the DNA is TGTGCCAGCAGTTCGCCGGTCCGGTCCTCAGCTTTCTTT. It is translated as CASSSPVRSSAFF.

The V call is TRBV4-1, the J call TRBJ1-1; 8 nucleotides agree with TRBD1. Trimming took 1 base from V and 5 from J; bases not matched to a gene: 6. Germline lookup yields CDR1 MGHRA and CDR2 YSYEKL. The CDR3 is 15 amino acids. The CDR3 loop reads CASSQAVTGVTEAFF. The CDR3 bases are TGCGCCAGCAGCCAAGCGGTGACAGGGGTTACTGAAGCTTTCTTT.

V is TRBV25-1 and J is TRBJ2-7; TRBD2 matches at 13 bases. Germline loops: CDR1 MGHDK, CDR2 SYGVNS. The length of the CDR3 is 15 residues. The V and J ends lost 4 bases and 3 bases, in that order; junction bases with no gene match: 3. In DNA, the CDR3 is TGTGCCAGCAGTGCCTGGACTAGCGGGGGCTACGAGCAGTACTTC. It translates to CASSAWTSGGYEQYF.

The sample holds a few counts of this clone. J is TRBJ1-1 and V is TRBV6-6; perhaps TRBD1 as D (5 bases). V lost 0 bases and J 8 bases, leaving 16 bases between the germline ends. The CDR3 runs 15 residues. Germline V gives CDR1 MNHNY, CDR2 SVGAGI (reference sequence). In DNA, the CDR3 is TGTGCCAGCAGTTACTCCGAGGGACTGCCGAACGAAGCTTTCTTT. It is translated as CASSYSEGLPNEAFF.